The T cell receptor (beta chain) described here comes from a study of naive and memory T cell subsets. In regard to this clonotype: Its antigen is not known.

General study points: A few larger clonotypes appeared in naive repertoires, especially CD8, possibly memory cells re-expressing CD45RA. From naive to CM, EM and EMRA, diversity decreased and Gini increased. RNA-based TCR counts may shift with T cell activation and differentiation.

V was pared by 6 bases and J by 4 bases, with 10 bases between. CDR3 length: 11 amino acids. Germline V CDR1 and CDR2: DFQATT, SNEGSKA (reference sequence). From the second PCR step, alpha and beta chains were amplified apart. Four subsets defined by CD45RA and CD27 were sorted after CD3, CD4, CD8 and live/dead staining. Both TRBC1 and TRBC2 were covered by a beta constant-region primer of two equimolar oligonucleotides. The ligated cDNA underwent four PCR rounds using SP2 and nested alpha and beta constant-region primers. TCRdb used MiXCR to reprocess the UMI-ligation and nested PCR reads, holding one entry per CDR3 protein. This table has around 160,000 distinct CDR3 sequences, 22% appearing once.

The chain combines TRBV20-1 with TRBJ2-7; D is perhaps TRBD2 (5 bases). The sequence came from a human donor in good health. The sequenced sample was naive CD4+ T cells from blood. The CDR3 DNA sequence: TGCAGTGCCACGACTATTTACGAGCAGTACTTC. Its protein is CSATTIYEQYF.